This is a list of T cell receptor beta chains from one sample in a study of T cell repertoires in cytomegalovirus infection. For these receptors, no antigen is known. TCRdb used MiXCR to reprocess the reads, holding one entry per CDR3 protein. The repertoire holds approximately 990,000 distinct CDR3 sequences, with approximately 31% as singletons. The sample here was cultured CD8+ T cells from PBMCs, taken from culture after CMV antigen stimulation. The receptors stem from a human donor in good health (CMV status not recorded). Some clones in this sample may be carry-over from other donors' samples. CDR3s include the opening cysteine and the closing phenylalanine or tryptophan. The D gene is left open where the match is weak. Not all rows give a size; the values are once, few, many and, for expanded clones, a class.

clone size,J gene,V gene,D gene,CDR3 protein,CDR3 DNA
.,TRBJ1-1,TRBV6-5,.,CASSYGETAFF,TGTGCCAGCAGTTACGGTGAAACAGCTTTCTTT
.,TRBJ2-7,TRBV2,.,CASSEAGGSYEQYF,TGTGCCAGCAGTGAAGCGGGGGGCTCCTACGAGCAGTACTTC
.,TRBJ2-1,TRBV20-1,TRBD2,CSARVHYSGGASYNEQFF,TGCAGTGCTAGAGTCCATTATAGCGGGGGGGCTTCCTACAATGAGCAGTTCTTC
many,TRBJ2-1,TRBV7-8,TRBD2,CASSHRLAVDEQFF,TGTGCCAGCAGCCACAGACTAGCGGTGGATGAGCAGTTCTTC
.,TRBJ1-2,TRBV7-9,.,CASSLGVPYGYTF,TGTGCCAGCAGCTTAGGGGTTCCCTATGGCTACACCTTC
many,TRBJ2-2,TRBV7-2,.,CASSLATGVRTGELFF,TGTGCCAGCAGCTTAGCGACAGGAGTTCGGACCGGGGAGCTGTTTTTT
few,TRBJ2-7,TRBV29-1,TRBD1,CSVEDRDRVSGEQYF,TGCAGCGTTGAAGATCGGGACAGGGTATCGGGAGAGCAGTACTTC
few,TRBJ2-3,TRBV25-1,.,CASSEGVFSTDTQYF,TGTGCCAGCAGTGAGGGGGTCTTTAGCACAGATACGCAGTATTTT
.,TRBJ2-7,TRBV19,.,CASSHVFGSTYEQYF,TGTGCCAGTAGCCACGTGTTTGGCTCAACCTACGAGCAGTACTTC
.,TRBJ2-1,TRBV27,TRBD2,CASSLISSGGADEQFF,TGTGCCAGCAGTCTAATATCTAGCGGGGGGGCCGATGAGCAGTTCTTC
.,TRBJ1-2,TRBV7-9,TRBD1,CASSPKTGLAYTF,TGTGCCAGCAGCCCCAAGACAGGGCTTGCATACACCTTC
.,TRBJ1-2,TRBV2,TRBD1,CASIPRDRANYGYTF,TGTGCCAGCATCCCCAGGGACAGGGCTAACTATGGCTACACCTTC
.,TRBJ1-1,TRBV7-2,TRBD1,CASSTDRGRMNTEAFF,TGTGCCAGCAGCACTGACAGGGGTCGCATGAACACTGAAGCTTTCTTT
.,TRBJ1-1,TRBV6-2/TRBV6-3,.,CASSHTMWEGAEAFF,TGTGCCAGCAGCCATACCATGTGGGAGGGGGCTGAAGCTTTCTTT
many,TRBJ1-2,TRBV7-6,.,CASSLAEGRGPGYTF,TGTGCCAGCAGCTTAGCGGAGGGGAGGGGTCCCGGCTACACCTTC
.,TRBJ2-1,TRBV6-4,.,CASSRLGRNEQFF,TGTGCCAGCAGCCGACTCGGCCGGAATGAGCAGTTCTTC
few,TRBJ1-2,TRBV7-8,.,CASSLTRTANYGYTF,TGTGCCAGCAGCTTAACTCGGACAGCTAACTATGGCTACACCTTC
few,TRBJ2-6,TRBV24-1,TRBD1,CASPRDRVRLGANVLTF,TGTGCCAGCCCGAGGGACAGGGTACGTTTAGGGGCCAACGTCCTGACTTTC
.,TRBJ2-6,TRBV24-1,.,CATSVETGHSGANVLTF,TGTGCCACCAGTGTCGAGACAGGCCACTCTGGGGCCAACGTCCTGACTTTC
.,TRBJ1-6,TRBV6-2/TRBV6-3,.,CASRFGLSYNSPLHF,TGTGCCAGCAGATTTGGCCTCTCCTATAATTCACCCCTCCACTTT
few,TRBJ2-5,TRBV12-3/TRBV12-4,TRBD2,CASSDSGGAGETQYF,TGTGCCAGCAGTGATAGCGGGGGGGCTGGGGAGACCCAGTACTTC
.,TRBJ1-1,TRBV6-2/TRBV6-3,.,CAIGGGTNTEAFF,TGTGCCATAGGGGGGGGGACGAACACTGAAGCTTTCTTT
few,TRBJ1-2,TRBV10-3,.,CAISENRAYSPNYGYTF,TGTGCCATCAGTGAGAACAGGGCCTACTCGCCAAACTATGGCTACACCTTC
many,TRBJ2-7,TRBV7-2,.,CASSLILYGAGQNYEQYF,TGTGCCAGCAGCTTAATCCTATATGGGGCGGGGCAAAACTACGAGCAGTACTTC
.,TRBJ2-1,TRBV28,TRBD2,CASSLPSADSGGGDEQFF,TGTGCCAGCAGTTTACCCAGCGCCGATAGCGGGGGGGGGGATGAGCAGTTCTTC
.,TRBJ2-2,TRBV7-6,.,CASSLDAGQNTGELFF,TGTGCCAGCAGCTTAGATGCGGGACAGAACACCGGGGAGCTGTTTTTT
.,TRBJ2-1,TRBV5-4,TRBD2,CASSRGGLADSYNEQFF,TGTGCCAGCAGCCGGGGGGGACTAGCGGATTCCTACAATGAGCAGTTCTTC
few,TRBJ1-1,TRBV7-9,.,CASSLVGGRATSANTEAFF,TGTGCCAGCAGCTTAGTGGGTGGGAGGGCCACCAGCGCGAACACTGAAGCTTTCTTT
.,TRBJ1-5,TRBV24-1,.,CATSDGRYDSNQPQHF,TGTGCCACCAGTGACGGACGGTACGATAGCAATCAGCCCCAGCATTTT
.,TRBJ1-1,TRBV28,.,CASRSGTFPEAFF,TGTGCCAGCAGAAGCGGGACATTCCCTGAAGCTTTCTTT
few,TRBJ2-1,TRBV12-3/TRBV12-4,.,CASSLARPSYDEQFF,TGTGCCAGCAGCCTAGCCCGCCCAAGCTACGATGAGCAGTTCTTC
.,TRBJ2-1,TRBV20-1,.,CSARDHGAYSYNEQFF,TGCAGTGCTAGAGATCATGGGGCCTACTCCTACAATGAGCAGTTCTTC
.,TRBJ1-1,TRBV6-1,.,CASSEPPWEAFF,TGTGCCAGCAGTGAACCCCCTTGGGAAGCTTTCTTT
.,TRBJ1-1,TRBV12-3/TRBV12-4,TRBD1,CASTPWDRPNAEAFF,TGTGCCAGCACCCCGTGGGACAGGCCGAACGCTGAAGCTTTCTTT
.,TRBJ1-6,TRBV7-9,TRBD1,CASSLDLTPNRGLNSPLHF,TGTGCCAGCAGCTTAGACTTAACTCCGAACAGGGGGCTTAATTCACCCCTCCACTTT
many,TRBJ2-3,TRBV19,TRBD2,CASSLLAGGLSTDTQYF,TGTGCCAGTAGTCTCCTAGCGGGGGGCCTGAGCACAGATACGCAGTATTTT